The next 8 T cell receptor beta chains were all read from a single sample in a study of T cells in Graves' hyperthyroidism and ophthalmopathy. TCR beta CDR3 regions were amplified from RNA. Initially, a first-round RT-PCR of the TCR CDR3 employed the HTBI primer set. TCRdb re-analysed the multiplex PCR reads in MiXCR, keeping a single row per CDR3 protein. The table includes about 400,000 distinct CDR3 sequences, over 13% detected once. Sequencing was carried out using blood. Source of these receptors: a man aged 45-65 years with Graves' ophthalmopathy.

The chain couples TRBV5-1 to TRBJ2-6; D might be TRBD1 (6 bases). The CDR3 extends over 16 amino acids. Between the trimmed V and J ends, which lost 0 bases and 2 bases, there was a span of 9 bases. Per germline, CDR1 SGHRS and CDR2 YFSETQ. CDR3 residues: CASSLAGAPGANVLTF. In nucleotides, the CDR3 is TGCGCCAGCAGCTTGGCAGGGGCCCCTGGGGCCAACGTCCTGACTTTC.

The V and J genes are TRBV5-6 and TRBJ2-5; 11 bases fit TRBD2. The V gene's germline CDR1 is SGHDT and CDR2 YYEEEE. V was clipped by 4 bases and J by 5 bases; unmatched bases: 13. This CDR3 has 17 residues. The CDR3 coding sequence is TGTGCCAGCAGCCACCAGGGTAGCGGGAGGGCCTGGGAGACCCAGTACTTC. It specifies CASSHQGSGRAWETQYF. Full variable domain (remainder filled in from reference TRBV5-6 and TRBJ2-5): DAGVTQSPTHLIKTRGQQVTLRCSPKSGHDTVSWYQQALGQGPQFIFQYYEEEERQRGNFPDRFSGHQFPNYSSELNVNALLLGDSALYLCASSHQGSGRAWETQYFGPGTRLLVL.

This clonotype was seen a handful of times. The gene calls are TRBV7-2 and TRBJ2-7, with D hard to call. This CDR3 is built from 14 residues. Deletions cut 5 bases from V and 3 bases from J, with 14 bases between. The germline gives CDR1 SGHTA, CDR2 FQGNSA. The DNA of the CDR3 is TGTGCCAGCAGCATTGAGGATCTAGTCTACGAGCAGTACTTC. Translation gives CASSIEDLVYEQYF.

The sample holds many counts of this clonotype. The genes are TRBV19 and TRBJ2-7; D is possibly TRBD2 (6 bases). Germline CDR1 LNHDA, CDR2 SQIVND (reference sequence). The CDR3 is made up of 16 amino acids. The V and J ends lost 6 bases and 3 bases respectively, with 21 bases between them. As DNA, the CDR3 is TGTGCCAGTAGGGGGCCCGGGGGTCAATCTGACTACGAGCAGTACTTC. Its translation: CASRGPGGQSDYEQYF.

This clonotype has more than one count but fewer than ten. The CDR3 nucleotides are TGCGCCAGCAGCCAAGTTAACTCTGGGGCCAACGTCCTGACTTTC. This translates into CASSQVNSGANVLTF. This rearrangement joins TRBV4-1 to TRBJ2-6; D remains unclear. Deletions cut 1 base from V and 0 bases from J, with 4 bases between. The CDR3 is 15 residues long. Germline loops: CDR1 MGHRA, CDR2 YSYEKL.

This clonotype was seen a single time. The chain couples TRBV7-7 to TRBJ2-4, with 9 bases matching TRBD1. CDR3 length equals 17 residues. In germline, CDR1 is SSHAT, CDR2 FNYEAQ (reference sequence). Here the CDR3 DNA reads TGTGCTGGACCCGGGACAGGGCATAGTGAGGCCAAAAACATTCAGTACTTC. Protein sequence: CAGPGTGHSEAKNIQYF.

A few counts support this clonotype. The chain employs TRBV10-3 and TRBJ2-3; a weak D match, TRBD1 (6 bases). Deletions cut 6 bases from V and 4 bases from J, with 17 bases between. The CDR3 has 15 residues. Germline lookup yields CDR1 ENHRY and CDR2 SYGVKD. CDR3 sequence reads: CAIRIQGSGPDTQYF. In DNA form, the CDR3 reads TGTGCCATCAGGATACAGGGATCGGGTCCAGATACGCAGTATTTT.

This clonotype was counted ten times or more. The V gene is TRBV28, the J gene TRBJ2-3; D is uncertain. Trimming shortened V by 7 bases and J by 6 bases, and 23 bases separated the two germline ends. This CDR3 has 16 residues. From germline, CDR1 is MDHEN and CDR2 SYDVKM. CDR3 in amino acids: CASTGTREEPRDTQYF. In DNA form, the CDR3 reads TGTGCCAGCACCGGAACGCGAGAGGAGCCGAGGGATACGCAGTATTTT.